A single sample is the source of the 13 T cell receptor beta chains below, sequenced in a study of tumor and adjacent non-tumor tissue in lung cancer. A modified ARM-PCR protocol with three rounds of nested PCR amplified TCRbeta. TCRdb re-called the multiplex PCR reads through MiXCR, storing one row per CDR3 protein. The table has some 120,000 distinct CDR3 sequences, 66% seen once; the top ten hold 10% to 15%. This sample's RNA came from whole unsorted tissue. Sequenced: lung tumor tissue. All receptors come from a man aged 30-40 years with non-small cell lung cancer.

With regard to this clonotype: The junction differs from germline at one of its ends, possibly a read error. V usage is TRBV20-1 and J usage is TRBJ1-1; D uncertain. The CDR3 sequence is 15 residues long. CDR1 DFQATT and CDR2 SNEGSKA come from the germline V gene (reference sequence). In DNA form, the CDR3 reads TGCAGTGCTTACTCGCCGAACTACCGGACCACTGAAGCTTTATTT. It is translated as CSAYSPNYRTTEALF.

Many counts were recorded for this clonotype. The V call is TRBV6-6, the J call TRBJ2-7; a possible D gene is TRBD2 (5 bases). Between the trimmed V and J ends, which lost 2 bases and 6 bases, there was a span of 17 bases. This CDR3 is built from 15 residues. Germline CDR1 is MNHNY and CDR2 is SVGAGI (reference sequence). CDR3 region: CASSYPAQGRREQYF. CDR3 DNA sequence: TGTGCCAGCAGTTACCCGGCCCAAGGGAGACGCGAGCAGTACTTC.

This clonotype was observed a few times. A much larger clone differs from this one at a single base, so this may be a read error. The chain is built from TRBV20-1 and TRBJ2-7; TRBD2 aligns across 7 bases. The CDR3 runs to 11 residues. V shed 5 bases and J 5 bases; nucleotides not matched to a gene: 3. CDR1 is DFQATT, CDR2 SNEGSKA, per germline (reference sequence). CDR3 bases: TGCAGTGCTGGTACTAGCGACGAGCAGTACTTC. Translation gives CSAGTSDEQYF.

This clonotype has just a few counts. CDR3 amino acids: CASSQGLAGGINEQFF. For the CDR3, the DNA is TGTGCCAGCAGTCAGGGACTAGCGGGAGGTATCAATGAGCAGTTCTTC. This rearrangement joins TRBV12-3 or TRBV12-4 to TRBJ2-1, with 15 bases that match TRBD2. The CDR3 consists of 16 residues. The junction had 5 bases not matched to a gene; V was cut back by 5 bases and J by 6 bases.

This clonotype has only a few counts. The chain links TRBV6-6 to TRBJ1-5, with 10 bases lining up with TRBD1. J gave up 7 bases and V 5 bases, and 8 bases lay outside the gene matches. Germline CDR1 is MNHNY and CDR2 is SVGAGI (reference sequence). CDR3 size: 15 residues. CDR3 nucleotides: TGTGCCAGCAGTGGACAGACAGGGGGCATACAGCCCCAGCATTTT. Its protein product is CASSGQTGGIQPQHF.

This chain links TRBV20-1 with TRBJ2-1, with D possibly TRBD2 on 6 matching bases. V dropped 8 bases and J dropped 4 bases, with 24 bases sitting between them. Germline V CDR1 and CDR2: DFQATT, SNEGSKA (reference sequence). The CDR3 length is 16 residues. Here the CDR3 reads CSTGGPTRGMYNEQFF. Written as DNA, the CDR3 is TGCAGTACTGGGGGACCGACTCGCGGGATGTACAATGAGCAGTTCTTC.

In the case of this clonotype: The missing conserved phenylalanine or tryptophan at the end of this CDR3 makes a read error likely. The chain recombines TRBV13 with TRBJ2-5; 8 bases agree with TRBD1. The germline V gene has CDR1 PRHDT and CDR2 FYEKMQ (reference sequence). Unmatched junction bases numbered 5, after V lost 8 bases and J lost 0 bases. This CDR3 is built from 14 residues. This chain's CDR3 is CASPDRADQETQYC. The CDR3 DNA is TGTGCCAGCCCGGACAGGGCCGACCAAGAGACCCAGTACTGC.

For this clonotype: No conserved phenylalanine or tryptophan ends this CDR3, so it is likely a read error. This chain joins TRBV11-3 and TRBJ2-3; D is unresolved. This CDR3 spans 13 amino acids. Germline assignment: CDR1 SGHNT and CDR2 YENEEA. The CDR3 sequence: CASSLEITDTQYS. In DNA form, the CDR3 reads TGTGCCAGCAGCCTGGAGATCACAGATACACAGTATTCT.

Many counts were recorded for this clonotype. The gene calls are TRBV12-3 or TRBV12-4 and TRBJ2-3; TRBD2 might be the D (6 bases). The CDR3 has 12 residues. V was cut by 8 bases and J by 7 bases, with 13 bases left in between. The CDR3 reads CASGRDSYTQYF. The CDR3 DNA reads TGTGCCAGCGGGCGGGATTCGTATACGCAGTATTTT.

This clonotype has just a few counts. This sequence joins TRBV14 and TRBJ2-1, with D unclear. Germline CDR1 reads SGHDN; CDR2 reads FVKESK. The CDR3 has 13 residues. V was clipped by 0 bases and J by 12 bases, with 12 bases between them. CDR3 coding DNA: TGTGCCAGCAGCCAAGATATGCGGAGTGGGCAGTTCTTC. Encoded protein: CASSQDMRSGQFF.

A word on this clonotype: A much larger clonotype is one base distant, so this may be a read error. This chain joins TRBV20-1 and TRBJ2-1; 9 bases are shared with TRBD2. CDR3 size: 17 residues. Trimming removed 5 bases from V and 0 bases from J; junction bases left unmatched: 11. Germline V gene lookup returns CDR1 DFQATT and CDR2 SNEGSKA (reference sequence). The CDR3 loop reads CSAGTSRRRSSYNEQFF. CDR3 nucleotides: TGCAGTGCTGGGACTAGCAGGAGAAGGAGCTCCTACAATGAGCAGTTCTTC.

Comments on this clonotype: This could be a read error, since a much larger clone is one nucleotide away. The CDR3 DNA reads as TGTGTCAGCAGCTTGCGTCCGGGGGGTATCACACATACGCAGTATTTT. Its translation is CVSSLRPGGITHTQYF. This chain uses TRBV5-6 with TRBJ2-3, with 7 bases that match TRBD2. The CDR3 spans 16 residues. Germline loops: CDR1 SGHDT, CDR2 YYEEEE.

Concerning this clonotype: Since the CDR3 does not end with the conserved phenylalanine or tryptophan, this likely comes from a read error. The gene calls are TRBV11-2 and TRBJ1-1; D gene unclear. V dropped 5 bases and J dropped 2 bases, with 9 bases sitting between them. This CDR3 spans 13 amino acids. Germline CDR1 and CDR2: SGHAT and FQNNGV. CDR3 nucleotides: TGTGCCAGCAGCGCTACAGCCAACACTGAAGCTTTCTCT. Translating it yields CASSATANTEAFS.